This passage covers 24 T cell receptor beta chains from one sample sequenced in a study of tissue T cells after allogeneic stem cell transplantation. The repertoire was sequenced with immunoSEQ multiplex PCR; TCRdb's copy has only in-frame clones and lacks some. The table shows over 40,000 clones, with about 73% occurring only once. Material for sequencing was sorted cells pooled from one or two spleens. Receptors were obtained from a pool of C57BL/6 mice in good health.

Turning to this clone: Here the gene names and germline are mouse. The CDR3 end lies 1 residue beyond the end of the read and is filled in from the germline J gene. This chain uses TRBV13-1 with TRBJ1-1; weak D call: TRBD1 (5 bases). V shed 0 bases and J shed 4 bases, with 7 bases lying between them. Germline lookup yields CDR1 NSHNY and CDR2 SYGAGN. The length of the CDR3 is 13 residues. The covered CDR3 bases are TGTGCCAGCAGTGATGTGGGGGGCACAGAAGTCTTC. It codes for CASSDVGGTEVF. The entire CDR3 sequence reads CASSDVGGTEVFF.

This clone was counted only a few times. The genes and germline here are from mouse. The CDR3 loop is CASSLDRSSYEQYF. The DNA read from the CDR3 is TGTGCCAGCAGCTTAGACAGGAGCTCCTATGAACAGTAC. The chain recombines TRBV3 with TRBJ2-7; D is possibly TRBD1 (5 bases). The read ends 1 residue early relative to the CDR3; the germline J gene fills the gap. Germline-derived CDR1 and CDR2 are SNHLY and FYNGKV (reference sequence). There are 14 residues in the CDR3. V was shortened by 1 base and J by 0 bases, with 7 bases between the two germline ends.

A remark on this clone: The gene names here belong to mouse. The CDR3 goes on 1 residue after the read ends, and that part is filled in from the germline J gene. The V call is TRBV1, the J call TRBJ1-4, with a tentative D call TRBD1 (5 bases). CDR3 length: 14 amino acids. V dropped 0 bases and J dropped 3 bases, with 5 bases sitting between them. Per germline, CDR1 NSQYPW and CDR2 LRSPGD (reference sequence). The CDR3 bases that were read are TGCACCTGCAGTGCAGACAGGGCCAACGAAAGATTATTT. Its translation is CTCSADRANERLF. The full-length CDR3 reads as CTCSADRANERLFF. Using reference TRBV1 and TRBJ1-4 for the parts outside the CDR3, the full variable domain is VTLLEQNPRWRLVPRGQAVNLRCILKNSQYPWMSWYQQDLQKQLQWLFTLRSPGDKEVKSLPGADYLATRVTDTELRLQVANMSQGRTLYCTCSADRANERLFFGHGTKLSVL.

To note about this clone: Genes and germline are mouse. The read terminates 1 residue ahead of where the CDR3 ends, so the germline J gene completes it. The chain employs TRBV13-2 and TRBJ1-1; TRBD1 is a possible D gene (6 bases). Per germline, CDR1 NNHNN and CDR2 SYGAGS (reference sequence). V lost 2 bases and J 0 bases, leaving 8 bases between the germline ends. The length of the CDR3 is 14 residues. Incomplete CDR3 DNA: TGTGCCAGCGGTGAGGGACATGCAAACACAGAAGTCTTC. It is translated as CASGEGHANTEVF. From start to end, the CDR3 is CASGEGHANTEVFF.

This clone was seen a few times. Each gene name is a mouse one. The read halts 1 residue ahead of the CDR3 end, with the missing end drawn from the germline J gene. The chain combines TRBV2 with TRBJ1-4; maybe TRBD1 (5 bases). This CDR3 spans 14 amino acids. Germline assignment: CDR1 LGHNA and CDR2 YSYQKL. V dropped 1 base and J dropped 2 bases, with 5 bases sitting between them. The CDR3 here is CASSQGGSNERLFF. The sequenced part of the CDR3 DNA is TGTGCCAGCAGCCAAGGGGGGTCCAACGAAAGATTATTT.

As concerns this clone: The listed genes are named as in mouse. The read is 1 residue too short to cover the CDR3 end, so that end is filled in from the germline J gene. The chain employs TRBV4 and TRBJ2-7; TRBD2 matches 8 bases. The junction had 8 bases not matched to a gene; V was cut back by 6 bases and J by 7 bases. CDR1 and CDR2 from the germline V gene are LGHDT and YNNKQL (reference sequence). The CDR3 consists of 13 residues. The covered CDR3 bases are TGTGCCAGCAGTCAAGAGGGGGGGCTCGAACAGTAC. Protein product: CASSQEGGLEQY. The whole CDR3 is CASSQEGGLEQYF.

In regard to this clone: The gene symbols are mouse symbols. Coverage ceases 1 residue before the CDR3 finishes, and the germline J gene fills in the end. V gene TRBV13-2 combines with J gene TRBJ1-4, with 9 bases lining up with TRBD1. The CDR3 has 15 residues. Per germline, CDR1 NNHNN and CDR2 SYGAGS (reference sequence). Germline trimming cut 3 bases from V and 7 bases from J; bases unmatched to any gene: 7. The part of the CDR3 DNA that was read is TGTGCCAGCGGTGCACCGGGACAGGGCGGCGAAAGATTATTT. It translates to CASGAPGQGGERLF. The whole CDR3 is CASGAPGQGGERLFF.

Regarding this clone: Gene labels here are mouse ones. Read sequence stops 1 residue before the CDR3 end, and the germline J gene provides the missing end. This chain joins TRBV13-2 and TRBJ1-2; TRBD1 aligns across 10 bases. CDR3 length equals 15 residues. CDR1 is NNHNN, CDR2 SYGAGS, per germline (reference sequence). V lost 1 base, J lost 4 bases, and 4 bases stayed unmatched. CDR3 DNA, as far as it was read: TGTGCCAGCGGTGATCTCGACAGGGGGCGCTCCGACTACACC. This gives the protein CASGDLDRGRSDYT. The whole CDR3 protein is CASGDLDRGRSDYTF.

To note about this clone: The listed genes are named as in mouse. Coverage ceases 1 residue before the CDR3 finishes, and the germline J gene fills in the end. The rearrangement links TRBV13-3 to TRBJ1-6; D is perhaps TRBD1 (5 bases). TRBJ1-6 qualifies as an ORF whose function is uncertain. The V end lost 5 bases, the J end lost 0 bases, and 9 bases lay between the germline ends. Germline-derived CDR1 and CDR2 are NNHDY and SYVADS. The CDR3 length is 15 residues. CDR3 DNA (partial): TGTGCCAGCAGCTCCGACAGTTCCTATAATTCGCCCCTCTAC. Encoded protein: CASSSDSSYNSPLY. The CDR3 in its entirety is CASSSDSSYNSPLYF.

On this clone itself: Mouse gene names and germline throughout. The DNA ends 1 residue before the CDR3 does, and the rest of the CDR3 is filled in from the germline J gene. The J gene is TRBJ2-5, the V gene TRBV1; 7 nucleotides agree with TRBD1. This CDR3 is built from 15 residues. J lost 0 bases, V lost 6 bases, and 6 bases had no gene match. The germline V gene encodes CDR1 NSQYPW and CDR2 LRSPGD (reference sequence). CDR3 bases read: TGCACCTGCAGGAGACAGGGAGGGAACCAAGACACCCAGTAC. Translation gives CTCRRQGGNQDTQY. The entire CDR3 is CTCRRQGGNQDTQYF. Using reference TRBV1 and TRBJ2-5 for the parts outside the CDR3, the full variable domain is VTLLEQNPRWRLVPRGQAVNLRCILKNSQYPWMSWYQQDLQKQLQWLFTLRSPGDKEVKSLPGADYLATRVTDTELRLQVANMSQGRTLYCTCRRQGGNQDTQYFGPGTRLLVL.

In its sample, this clone was seen a few times. Gene names are mouse gene names. The read comes to an end 1 residue before the CDR3 does, leaving the germline J gene to fill in the end. The genes are TRBV1 and TRBJ2-1; 8 bases are a match to TRBD1. CDR1 is NSQYPW, CDR2 LRSPGD, per germline (reference sequence). The CDR3 contains 15 residues. Trimming at V came to 7 bases and at J to 2 bases, leaving 7 bases not matched to a gene. The CDR3 loop is CTCILRGQDYAEQFF. The part of the CDR3 DNA that was read is TGCACCTGCATTCTCAGGGGGCAGGACTATGCTGAGCAGTTC.

With regard to this clone: Gene names are mouse gene names. The chain's CDR3 is CGAGGGLSSYEQYF. The CDR3 DNA, read in part, is TGTGGTGCTGGGGGGGGACTTAGCTCCTATGAACAGTAC. This chain links TRBV20 with TRBJ2-7; 7 nucleotides line up with TRBD2. The observed sequence ends 1 residue before the CDR3 terminus, with the missing tail filled in from the germline J gene. V shed 5 bases, J shed 0 bases, and the junction held 7 bases outside the gene matches. Germline V CDR1 and CDR2: GFQATS, STVNSAI. The CDR3 spans 14 residues.

This clone was detected only once. Germline and genes here are mouse. The CDR3 end falls 1 residue outside the read, so it is completed with the germline J gene. The rearrangement links TRBV13-2 to TRBJ2-3; 8 bases map to TRBD1. V shed 6 bases, J shed 4 bases, and the junction held 10 bases outside the gene matches. Germline V gene sequence: CDR1 NNHNN, CDR2 SYGAGS (reference sequence). The CDR3 has 15 amino acids. The CDR3 region is CASDSGGASTETLYF. The CDR3 DNA, read in part, is TGTGCCAGCGATTCAGGGGGCGCGAGTACAGAAACGCTGTAT.

In the case of this clone: Genes and germline come from the mouse. Coverage ceases 1 residue before the CDR3 finishes, and the germline J gene fills in the end. This sequence joins TRBV13-2 and TRBJ1-2, with TRBD1 identical over 11 bases. Germline V lookup: CDR1 NNHNN, CDR2 SYGAGS (reference sequence). V lost 5 bases to trimming and J lost 3 bases; unmatched junction nucleotides: 0. The CDR3 is 13 residues long. CDR3 sequence reads: CASGDRGHSDYTF. The CDR3 bases that were read are TGTGCCAGCGGGGACAGGGGGCACTCCGACTACACC.

Comments on this clone: The listed genes are named as in mouse. The CDR3 end is not reached by the read, which stops 1 residue before it; the germline J gene fills it in. This rearrangement joins TRBV5 to TRBJ1-4; D possibly corresponds to TRBD1 (6 bases). Looked up from germline, CDR1 is LGHNA and CDR2 is YNLKQL (reference sequence). Trimming took off 1 base at V and 0 bases at J, with 12 bases between the two ends. The CDR3 has 17 residues. CDR3 sequence reads: CASSQVGTKISNERLFF. The CDR3 DNA, read in part, is TGTGCCAGCAGCCAAGTGGGGACAAAAATTTCCAACGAAAGATTATTT.

Comments on this clone: Gene names follow the mouse nomenclature. The sequence runs out 1 residue before the end of the CDR3; the remainder is reconstructed from the germline J gene. V and J are TRBV5 and TRBJ2-5, with 10 bases identical to TRBD2. CDR1 and CDR2 from the germline V gene are LGHNA and YNLKQL (reference sequence). This CDR3 has 15 amino acids. Trimming took 2 bases from V and 4 from J; bases not matched to a gene: 3. CDR3: CASSQSGTGEDTQYF. The covered CDR3 bases are TGTGCCAGCAGCCAATCCGGGACTGGGGAAGACACCCAGTAC.

For this clone: Mouse gene names apply. From the germline J gene comes the end of the CDR3, since the read stops 1 residue before it. The V gene is TRBV15, the J gene TRBJ2-3, with TRBD1 matching over 8 bases. The J segment lost 1 base and the V segment lost 4 bases, leaving 1 base of the junction unmatched. Germline V lookup: CDR1 SGHND, CDR2 FRSKSL. The CDR3 covers 14 residues. CDR3 sequence reads: CASSSDRGAETLYF. The sequenced part of the CDR3 DNA is TGTGCCAGCAGTTCGGACAGGGGTGCAGAAACGCTGTAT.

Comments on this clone: Gene names refer to mouse genes. The CDR3 end falls 1 residue outside the read, so it is completed with the germline J gene. This sequence joins TRBV31 and TRBJ2-4; possible D gene TRBD2, 7 bases. Trimming cost V 1 base and J 1 base, with 15 bases left between them. Germline V lookup: CDR1 GKSSPN, CDR2 SITVG. The CDR3 has 16 residues. The CDR3 sequence is CAWSPRWGLGQNTLYF. The CDR3 bases that were read are TGTGCCTGGAGTCCTCGCTGGGGGCTGGGTCAAAACACCTTGTAC. Drawing the rest from reference TRBV31 and TRBJ2-4, the complete variable domain is AQTIHQWPVAEIKAVGSPLSLGCTIKGKSSPNLYWYWQATGGTLQQLFYSITVGQVESVVQLNLSASRPKDDQFILSTEKLLLSHSGFYLCAWSPRWGLGQNTLYFGAGTRLSVL.

As to this clone: Mouse germline and gene names are used. The read terminates 1 residue before the CDR3 end, so the remaining end is supplied by the germline J gene. The rearrangement joins TRBV2 to TRBJ2-7; no definite D call. Germline CDR1 and CDR2: LGHNA and YSYQKL. The CDR3 has 13 amino acids. The V end was cut by 0 bases, the J end by 3 bases, with 6 bases between. The CDR3 loop is CASSQDLYYEQYF. CDR3 DNA, as far as it was read: TGTGCCAGCAGCCAAGATCTGTACTATGAACAGTAC.

This clone was detected once. Gene labels here are mouse ones. The read comes to an end 1 residue before the CDR3 does, leaving the germline J gene to fill in the end. This chain joins TRBV13-2 and TRBJ1-6; 7 bases align to TRBD1. TRBJ1-6 is an ORF, and what it does is uncertain. V lost 1 base and J lost 3; bases outside the gene matches: 4. This CDR3 contains 16 residues. Per the germline V gene, CDR1 is NNHNN and CDR2 is SYGAGS (reference sequence). The DNA read from the CDR3 is TGTGCCAGCGGTGATAGGGGACAGCACTATAATTCGCCCCTCTAC. This translates into CASGDRGQHYNSPLY. The complete CDR3 sequence is CASGDRGQHYNSPLYF.

Concerning this clone: The genes are named according to mouse. Sequencing ends 1 residue short of the CDR3 end; the germline J gene provides the rest. This chain joins TRBV13-3 and TRBJ2-7; 11 bases match TRBD2. Germline trimming cut 1 base from V and 6 bases from J; bases unmatched to any gene: 6. CDR1 is NNHDY and CDR2 is SYVADS in the germline V gene. The CDR3 runs to 15 residues. CDR3 sequence: CASSDPGLGGFEQYF. The sequenced part of the CDR3 DNA is TGTGCCAGCAGTGATCCCGGACTGGGGGGATTTGAACAGTAC.

Of note for this clone: Gene names are mouse gene names. The read terminates 1 residue before the CDR3 end, so the remaining end is supplied by the germline J gene. The chain carries TRBV31 and TRBJ1-6; weak D call: TRBD1 (5 bases). TRBJ1-6 is an ORF for which the function is uncertain. Trimming shortened V by 2 bases and J by 4 bases, and 6 bases separated the two germline ends. The CDR3 contains 13 residues. Germline CDR1 is GKSSPN and CDR2 is SITVG. The covered CDR3 bases are TGTGCCTGGAGTGGACAATATAATTCGCCCCTCTAC. This codes for CAWSGQYNSPLY. The full CDR3 protein reads CAWSGQYNSPLYF.

This clone showed up just a few times. Gene labels here are mouse ones. From the germline J gene comes the end of the CDR3, since the read stops 1 residue before it. The chain employs TRBV13-1 and TRBJ1-3; TRBD1 agrees at 8 bases. There are 14 residues in the CDR3. The V gene end was trimmed by 4 bases and the J gene end by 2 bases; junction bases not matched to a gene: 2. Germline values: CDR1 NSHNY, CDR2 SYGAGN. CDR3 bases read: TGTGCCAGCAGTTCGACAGGGGCTGGAAATACGCTCTAT. Translation: CASSSTGAGNTLY. The whole CDR3 reads CASSSTGAGNTLYF.

On this clone itself: Gene and germline names: mouse. The CDR3 sequence is CASSPGQNYAEQFF. The sequenced CDR3 bases are TGTGCTAGCAGCCCGGGACAAAACTATGCTGAGCAGTTC. The chain joins TRBV29 to TRBJ2-1, with D possibly being TRBD1 (6 bases). The read terminates 1 residue before the CDR3 end, so the remaining end is supplied by the germline J gene. CDR1 and CDR2 from the germline V gene are MSHET and SYDVDS. The CDR3 consists of 14 residues. The V end was cut by 6 bases, the J end by 1 base, with 10 bases between.